Listed below are T cell receptor beta chains from one sample, sequenced in a study of early T cells in non-severe SARS-CoV-2 infection. TCRdb re-called the 5' RACE reads with MiXCR, one entry per CDR3 protein. Of under 95,000 distinct CDR3 sequences in the sample, roughly an eighth are singletons; the top ten hold 4% to 5.5%. The sample taken for sequencing was whole blood. The receptor set was obtained from an adult who was a healthcare worker with PCR-confirmed SARS-CoV-2 infection or an uninfected control (not recorded which). The CDR3 runs from the conserved cysteine through the conserved F or W. The D gene is left open where the match is weak. Clone size is not always given. Where it is, it says once, few, many or a class for expanded clones.

>TRBD1|TRBV6-1|TRBJ2-5|.
TGTGCCAGCAGTGAACGGACAGGGCTAGTCTTATTTAGAGAGACCCAGTACTTC
CASSERTGLVLFRETQYF
>.|TRBV12-3/TRBV12-4|TRBJ1-3|few
TGTGCCAGTAGATTCGGGGGAGGTCCCATATATTTT
CASRFGGGPIYF
>.|TRBV3-1|TRBJ1-1|.
TGTGCCAGCAGCCAAGGGGGGCACACTGAAGCTTTCTTT
CASSQGGHTEAFF
>TRBD1|TRBV27|TRBJ1-2|few
TGTGCCAGCAGTGGGGGACAGGCGAGATTCTATGGCTACACCTTC
CASSGGQARFYGYTF
>.|TRBV9|TRBJ1-6|.
TGTGCCAGCAGCCCACCGTGGGGGGATAATTCACCCCTCCACTTT
CASSPPWGDNSPLHF
>TRBD2|TRBV7-9|TRBJ2-7|.
TGTGCCAGCAGCCCTGGGACTAGCGGGAGCTACGGGCAGTACTTC
CASSPGTSGSYGQYF
>.|TRBV27|TRBJ1-5|.
TGTGCCAGCAGTTCTACCTTTAATCAGCCCCAGCATTTT
CASSSTFNQPQHF
>.|TRBV4-1|TRBJ1-5|many
TGCGCCAGCAGCCAAGAGAGGACGGTGAATCGCAATCAGCCCCAGCATTTT
CASSQERTVNRNQPQHF
>.|TRBV5-1|TRBJ2-7|few
TGCGCCAGCAGCTTGGCCCCGCAGGGACCGAGCTCCTACGAGCAGTACTTC
CASSLAPQGPSSYEQYF
>.|TRBV6-1|TRBJ2-6|many
TGTGCCAGCATTAATGGGGCGTACGCGAGCTCTGGGGCCAACGTCCTGACTTTC
CASINGAYASSGANVLTF
>.|TRBV27|TRBJ2-7|many
TGTGCCAGCAGCCGGGGCAGGCTCGCCTACGAGCAGTACTTC
CASSRGRLAYEQYF
>.|TRBV10-3|TRBJ2-7|few
TGTGCCATCAGTGGGCCCCTACCGGGACACAGCACCTACGAGCAGTACTTC
CAISGPLPGHSTYEQYF
>.|TRBV7-6|TRBJ2-7|many
TGTGCCAGCAGCTTATCCTCGGGCGACTACGAGCAGTACTTC
CASSLSSGDYEQYF
>.|TRBV10-3|TRBJ2-7|.
TGTGCCATCAGAGACTCGGCAGGGAAAGCCTACGAGCAGTACTTC
CAIRDSAGKAYEQYF
>.|TRBV11-2|TRBJ2-1|few
TGTGCCAGCAGCTCCTCTTTCCAAGACAATGAGCAGTTCTTC
CASSSSFQDNEQFF
>TRBD1|TRBV20-1|TRBJ1-2|.
TGCAGTGCTACGCAGGGGGCGATGAACTATGGCTACACCTTC
CSATQGAMNYGYTF
>.|TRBV20-1|TRBJ2-7|.
TGCAGTGCTGGATCCCCGGGGCAGGGGAGAAGCGAGCAGTACTTC
CSAGSPGQGRSEQYF
>.|TRBV2|TRBJ1-4|many
TGTGCCAGCAGAAGCGGCCAGACTAATGAAAAACTGTTTTTT
CASRSGQTNEKLFF
>.|TRBV19|TRBJ1-5|few
TGTGCCAGTAGTATCTTAGGGGAACAACAGCCCCAGCATTTT
CASSILGEQQPQHF
>.|TRBV19|TRBJ2-3|few
TGTGCCAGTAGTATCTCGATAGCGGCAGATACGCAGTATTTT
CASSISIAADTQYF
>TRBD1|TRBV14|TRBJ2-4|.
TGTGCCAGCAGCCTTTACGGACAGGGCGGAAACATTCAGTACTTC
CASSLYGQGGNIQYF
>.|TRBV4-1|TRBJ2-5|.
TGCGCCAGCAGCCAAGCGCGAGAGGGGGTTCTTAGAGCCCAAGAGACCCAGTACTTC
CASSQAREGVLRAQETQYF
>.|TRBV18|TRBJ2-6|.
TGTGCCAGCTCACCACAGACCTCTGGGGCCAACGTCCTGACTTTC
CASSPQTSGANVLTF
>.|TRBV29-1|TRBJ1-1|few
TGCAGCGTTGGGGCAGGCGGTGGCACTGAAGCTTTCTTT
CSVGAGGGTEAFF
>TRBD1|TRBV7-9|TRBJ1-6|many
TGTGCCAGCAGCCGACAGGGCTATAATTCACCCCTCCACTTT
CASSRQGYNSPLHF
>TRBD1|TRBV6-1|TRBJ1-2|few
TGTGCCAGCAGTGTCGGGACAGGGGCCGGAATATATGGCTACACCTTC
CASSVGTGAGIYGYTF
>TRBD2|TRBV7-9|TRBJ2-7|.
TGTGCCAGCAGCTCTAGCGGGAGGGCCCAGGAGCAGTACTTC
CASSSSGRAQEQYF
>.|TRBV11-2|TRBJ2-3|.
TGTGCCAGCAGCTTAAGGTTTTCAGATACGCAGTATTTT
CASSLRFSDTQYF
>TRBD1|TRBV6-5|TRBJ1-1|.
TGTGCCAGCAGTCCGGGACAGGGGTATTCGGTCTCTGAAGCTTTCTTT
CASSPGQGYSVSEAFF
>.|TRBV11-3|TRBJ2-2|.
TGTGCCAGCAGCCCACCCTATCGGGGGAACACCGGGGAGCTGTTTTTT
CASSPPYRGNTGELFF
>TRBD2|TRBV15|TRBJ2-1|few
TGTGCCACCAGCAGAGATAGCGGGAGTTACAATGAGCAGTTCTTC
CATSRDSGSYNEQFF
>TRBD2|TRBV28|TRBJ2-7|few
TGTGCCAGCAAGGCGGGAGGGCCCTACGAGCAGTACTTC
CASKAGGPYEQYF
>.|TRBV10-1|TRBJ2-1|many
TGCGCCAGCAGTCCACGGGGACGGACAGAGCAGTTCTTC
CASSPRGRTEQFF
>TRBD1|TRBV18|TRBJ2-7|.
TGTGCCAGCTCACCAGGGACAGGGGGCTACGAGCAGTACTTC
CASSPGTGGYEQYF
>TRBD1|TRBV7-9|TRBJ1-5|many
TGTGCCAGCAGCTCCAGCGACAGGGGAGGGGGCAATCAGCCCCAGCATTTT
CASSSSDRGGGNQPQHF
>.|TRBV9|TRBJ1-1|few
TGTGCCAGCAGCGTGGGACCTTCGGACACTGAAGCTTTCTTT
CASSVGPSDTEAFF
>.|TRBV20-1|TRBJ1-1|few
TGCAGTGCTAGTCCGACCCCCGGCAAGGCTTTCTTT
CSASPTPGKAFF
>.|TRBV20-1|TRBJ1-1|few
TGCAGTGCTAGATTCCAGGAAGGGAACACTGAAGCTTTCTTT
CSARFQEGNTEAFF
>.|TRBV5-5|TRBJ2-1|.
TGTGCCAGCAGCTTGACGCAGGGGCGAGCCTACAATGAGCAGTTCTTC
CASSLTQGRAYNEQFF
>.|TRBV20-1|TRBJ2-1|many
TGCAGTGCTACGGGGGACCGACCGGAGCAGTTCTTC
CSATGDRPEQFF
>.|TRBV6-1|TRBJ1-2|many
TGTGCCAGCAGTTTACAGACGGGGACGACTGATGGCTACACCTTC
CASSLQTGTTDGYTF
>.|TRBV11-2|TRBJ2-1|once
TGTGCCAGCAGCTTAGTAGGACTTTACAATGAGCAGTTCTTC
CASSLVGLYNEQFF
>TRBD1|TRBV6-1|TRBJ2-2|many
TGTGCCAGCAAGAAACCCGGGACAGAGAACACCGGGGAGCTGTTTTTT
CASKKPGTENTGELFF
>TRBD1|TRBV7-6|TRBJ2-7|many
TGTGCCAGCAGCCCCCGGGACAGTTCCTACGAGCAGTACTTC
CASSPRDSSYEQYF
>TRBD2|TRBV18|TRBJ2-1|.
TGTGCCAGCTCACCACCGGGACTAGTTCTTGAGCAGTTCTTC
CASSPPGLVLEQFF
>.|TRBV29-1|TRBJ1-1|many
TGCAGCGTTCGATCACAGGGAAACACTGAAGCTTTCTTT
CSVRSQGNTEAFF
>TRBD1|TRBV6-1|TRBJ1-1|many
TGTGCCAGCAGTTCCAAGGACAGGGGGAGGACTGAAGCTTTCTTT
CASSSKDRGRTEAFF
>.|TRBV29-1|TRBJ2-7|few
TGCAGCGTTAGGTCTTCATCCTCCTACGAGCAGTACTTC
CSVRSSSSYEQYF
>.|TRBV6-6|TRBJ2-7|.
TGTGCCAGCAGTATTCAGGACATCGTCTACGAGCAGTACTTC
CASSIQDIVYEQYF
>.|TRBV2|TRBJ2-3|few
TGTGCCAGCAGTGATGTTGGAGGGGGTAGTTCAGATACGCAGTATTTT
CASSDVGGGSSDTQYF
>TRBD2|TRBV20-1|TRBJ2-5|few
TGCAGTGCTAGAGATCGGCGGGGGGGTGGAGAGACCCAGTACTTC
CSARDRRGGGETQYF
>TRBD2|TRBV19|TRBJ2-1|many
TGTGCCAGTAGTATCAGCGGGACTTACAATGAGCAGTTCTTC
CASSISGTYNEQFF
>.|TRBV24-1|TRBJ1-1|many
TGTGCCACCAGGACACAGGGTAATGAAGCTTTCTTT
CATRTQGNEAFF
>.|TRBV9|TRBJ2-3|many
TGTGCCAGCAGCGTAGAGGGGTATAGCCTGGATACGCAGTATTTT
CASSVEGYSLDTQYF
>TRBD1|TRBV2|TRBJ2-7|.
TGTGCCAGCAGGAGGGGGCAGGGTTCCTACGAGCAGTACTTC
CASRRGQGSYEQYF
>TRBD1|TRBV20-1|TRBJ1-6|.
TGCAGTGCTACCGGGACAGCCTATAATTCACCCCTCCACTTT
CSATGTAYNSPLHF
>.|TRBV6-5|TRBJ2-6|many
TGTGCCAGCAGGGTAACTGGGGCCAACGTCCTGACTTTC
CASRVTGANVLTF
>.|TRBV29-1|TRBJ2-2|.
TGCAGCGCTGGACTGATCACCGGGGAGCTGTTTTTT
CSAGLITGELFF
>.|TRBV12-5|TRBJ2-6|few
TGTGCTAGTGGTCCCGCCCCTGGGGCCAACGTCCTGACTTTC
CASGPAPGANVLTF